Listed here are 14 T cell receptor beta chains from one sample, sequenced in a study of shared clonotypes between healthy human individuals. CD45RO-negative, CCR7-selected cells formed the naive CD8 fraction, which excluded terminally differentiated effector memory CD45RA+ cells. The repertoire was sequenced with immunoSEQ multiplex PCR; TCRdb's copy has only in-frame clones and lacks some. Here the sample spans 800,000 to 950,000 clones, roughly 96% being singletons. The sequencing input was naive CD8+ T cells sorted from blood. The source is a man aged 25-45 years in good health.

This rearrangement joins TRBV7-3 to TRBJ2-6; D unresolved. V gave up 5 bases and J gave up 5 bases, with 22 bases separating them. This CDR3 is built from 18 residues. In germline, CDR1 is SGHTA, CDR2 FQGTGA. As DNA, the CDR3 is TGTGCCAGCAGCCCTGCGTTACGCTTACAAAGTCGGGCCAACGTCCTGACTTTC. Its translation is CASSPALRLQSRANVLTF.

This rearrangement joins TRBV14 to TRBJ2-7; 11 bases are shared with TRBD2. The CDR3 runs to 15 residues. The junction had 5 bases not matched to a gene; V was cut back by 4 bases and J by 3 bases. The germline V gene encodes CDR1 SGHDN and CDR2 FVKESK. DNA of the CDR3: TGTGCCAGCAGCCTTGGACTAGCGGGCAACTACGAGCAGTACTTC. The encoded protein is CASSLGLAGNYEQYF.

V and J are TRBV25-1 and TRBJ2-3; D is undetermined. Germline-derived CDR1 and CDR2 are MGHDK and SYGVNS. The germline V and J ends were trimmed by 7 bases and 4 bases, with 12 bases remaining between them. There are 13 residues in the CDR3. The CDR3 sequence is CASTLTGPDTQYF. CDR3 DNA: TGTGCCAGCACCCTGACGGGTCCAGATACGCAGTATTTT.

The chain recombines TRBV25-1 with TRBJ2-3; D remains ambiguous. Germline CDR1 is MGHDK and CDR2 is SYGVNS. The CDR3 is made up of 14 amino acids. Trimming removed 2 bases at V and 0 bases at J, with 6 bases between. The CDR3 region is CASSELESTDTQYF. Written as DNA, the CDR3 is TGTGCCAGCAGTGAACTCGAGAGCACAGATACGCAGTATTTT.

The CDR3 loop is CASSERGSYEQYF. CDR3 nucleotides: TGTGCCAGCAGTGAAAGGGGGTCCTACGAGCAGTACTTC. The rearrangement uses TRBV6-1 and TRBJ2-7; tentatively, D is TRBD1 (6 bases). The germline CDR1 and CDR2 sequences are MNHNS and SASEGT. The length of the CDR3 is 13 residues. V lost 2 bases, J lost 1 base, and 6 bases lay in between.

The rearrangement uses TRBV7-9 and TRBJ1-1, with TRBD1 matching over 8 bases. Per the germline V gene, CDR1 is SEHNR and CDR2 is FQNEAQ (reference sequence). The CDR3 length is 15 residues. V was pared by 1 base and J by 5 bases, with 6 bases of the junction left unmatched. CDR3 protein: CASSLVGRGRTEAFF. CDR3 DNA: TGTGCCAGCAGCTTAGTGGGCAGGGGGCGAACTGAAGCTTTCTTT.

The rearrangement joins TRBV7-2 to TRBJ2-1; 10 bases are a match to TRBD2. CDR3 length equals 16 residues. Unmatched junction bases numbered 10, after V lost 7 bases and J lost 4 bases. CDR1 SGHTA and CDR2 FQGNSA come from the germline V gene. The CDR3, as DNA: TGTGCCAGCACACCCCGGAAACTAGCGGGATACAATGAGCAGTTCTTC. This sequence encodes CASTPRKLAGYNEQFF.

The rearrangement links TRBV7-9 to TRBJ2-5; TRBD1 matches at 8 bases. Trimming took 6 bases from V and 2 from J; bases not matched to a gene: 5. Germline-derived CDR1 and CDR2 are SEHNR and FQNEAQ (reference sequence). The CDR3 consists of 14 residues. The CDR3 DNA is TGTGCCAGCAGAAGGGGGACAGGTCAAGAGACCCAGTACTTC. It specifies CASRRGTGQETQYF.

As for this clone: The sample holds other DNA sequences that translate to the same CDR3. This rearrangement joins TRBV5-6 to TRBJ2-3; the D is unclear. The germline V gene encodes CDR1 SGHDT and CDR2 YYEEEE. This CDR3 is 13 amino acids long. The V end lost 0 bases, the J end lost 3 bases, and 5 bases lay between the germline ends. CDR3 in DNA: TGTGCCAGCAGCTTGGGGAATACAGATACGCAGTATTTT. This gives the protein CASSLGNTDTQYF.

The sample holds one count of this clone. The chain joins TRBV5-6 to TRBJ2-4; the match to TRBD1 covers 7 bases. Trimming removed 0 bases from V and 3 bases from J; junction bases left unmatched: 6. Germline CDR1 is SGHDT and CDR2 is YYEEEE. This CDR3 region has 16 residues. The CDR3 protein is CASSLVEGADKNIQYF. The CDR3 bases are TGTGCCAGCAGCTTGGTCGAGGGGGCGGACAAAAACATTCAGTACTTC.

The V call is TRBV19, the J call TRBJ2-7; D gene ambiguous. The CDR3 consists of 14 residues. V was clipped by 3 bases and J by 0 bases, with 9 bases between them. Germline CDR1 LNHDA, CDR2 SQIVND (reference sequence). This CDR3 is CASSIFKSSYEQYF. For the CDR3, the DNA is TGTGCCAGTAGTATTTTCAAGAGCTCCTACGAGCAGTACTTC.

This chain uses TRBV5-4 with TRBJ2-5; either TRBD1 or TRBD2 may fit D (5 bases each). The CDR3 loop spans 13 amino acids. Germline V gene sequence: CDR1 SGHNT, CDR2 YYREEE (reference sequence). The V and J ends lost 4 bases and 2 bases respectively, with 9 bases between them. CDR3 DNA sequence: TGTGCCAGCAGCCTGGGACGGCAAGAGACCCAGTACTTC. Its translation is CASSLGRQETQYF.

This clone was recorded once. The chain joins TRBV28 to TRBJ1-2, with a weak D call TRBD1 (5 bases). V gave up 6 bases and J gave up 4 bases, with 18 bases separating them. The CDR3 consists of 15 residues. Germline loops: CDR1 MDHEN, CDR2 SYDVKM. CDR3 DNA: TGTGCCAGCAGCCTTTCCAGGGAGAAGATCTATGGCTACACCTTC. Its translation: CASSLSREKIYGYTF.

The genes are TRBV7-3 and TRBJ2-1; no clear D. CDR1 and CDR2 from the germline V gene are SGHTA and FQGTGA. The CDR3 totals 13 residues. V was clipped by 2 bases and J by 6 bases, with 8 bases between them. CDR3 DNA: TGTGCCAGCAGCTTAGACCGACGCAATGAGCAGTTCTTC. Translated, it gives CASSLDRRNEQFF.